This TCR beta chain was found in a study of cytomegalovirus exposure and HLA in healthy donors. The wider study: Genetic ancestry analysis placed around 76% of the 398 donors that were genotyped in the Caucasian-associated cluster. Broader study findings: When analyzed later, the rates of TCR association showed variation by HLA locus, with DRB1 the most and HLA-C the fewest. Among TCR beta chains, those listed as cytomegalovirus-associated numbered about 160. Segments of the TCR beta V type were, in most cases, productive about 87% or about 30% of the time in an earlier analysis.

In the case of this clone: Its antigen is still unknown.

A multiplex PCR was run with 60 Vbeta primers and 13 Jbeta primers. This table comes from immunoSEQ multiplex PCR, and its TCRdb copy is limited to in-frame clones, with some not included. Here the sample spans about 160,000 clones, roughly 80% being singletons. Germline-derived CDR1 and CDR2 are MNHEY and SVGAGI. The CDR3 sequence is 13 residues long. Trimming pared 6 bases from V and 0 bases from J, leaving 6 bases between. V usage is TRBV6-5 and J usage is TRBJ2-1; no reliable D call. The specimen sequenced was PBMCs. This clonotype originated in a male donor in good health and CMV-seronegative. DNA for the CDR3: TGTGCCAGCAGCCCCGGCTCCTACAATGAGCAGTTCTTC. It codes for CASSPGSYNEQFF.